This TCR beta chain was identified during a study of cytotoxic CD8 clonotypes in ibrutinib-treated CLL. Across the study: After a median of around 68 months, some 14 patients stayed remitted and about twelve progressed; responses had been partial in around 25 and complete in 2. Collecting the response samples happened after a median 12 months of treatment, with a range of 6 to 36.

Data came from immunoSEQ multiplex PCR; TCRdb stores just in-frame clones and leaves some out. The top ten clones hold 5% to 5.5% of a sample with 150,000 or so clones, 70% to 80% of them seen once. General study results and limits: The study found clonality rose at ibrutinib response, then fell toward baseline at progression. With treatment, public clonotypes, which were uncommon, either contracted or remained stable.

This CDR3 has 15 residues. Germline values: CDR1 SGHTA, CDR2 FQGTGA. With V trimmed by 5 bases and J by 3 bases, 5 bases remained unmatched. To note about this clone: The antigen remains unidentified.

Sample: PBMCs, taken after 24 months of ibrutinib treatment. The source of this sequence is a human donor with chronic lymphocytic leukemia. V usage is TRBV7-3 and J usage is TRBJ2-1; the match to TRBD2 covers 9 bases. Here the CDR3 reads CASSPLAGLYNEQFF. The CDR3, as DNA: TGTGCCAGCAGCCCGCTAGCGGGACTCTACAATGAGCAGTTCTTC.